Presented here are 10 T cell receptor beta chains from one specimen sequenced in a study of chemoradiotherapy in HPV16-positive cancers. The table came from immunoSEQ multiplex PCR; TCRdb's copy has only in-frame clones and leaves some out. The table records around 11,000 clones, 90% to 95% of them present only once. Sequenced here: blood, sampled from a patient who underwent chemoradiotherapy. The source of these receptors is a human donor with HPV-associated anogenital cancer.

The V call is TRBV5-6, the J call TRBJ2-7, with D perhaps TRBD1 (6 bases). V lost 1 base, J lost 4 bases, and 15 bases lay in between. The CDR3 sequence is 15 residues long. CDR1 SGHDT and CDR2 YYEEEE come from the germline V gene. The CDR3 loop is CASSLLNAGTYEQYF. CDR3 bases: TGTGCCAGCAGCTTGCTCAATGCAGGGACATACGAGCAGTACTTC. Looking up the rest from reference TRBV5-6 and TRBJ2-7 gives the full variable domain: DAGVTQSPTHLIKTRGQQVTLRCSPKSGHDTVSWYQQALGQGPQFIFQYYEEEERQRGNFPDRFSGHQFPNYSSELNVNALLLGDSALYLCASSLLNAGTYEQYFGPGTRLTVT.

The chain links TRBV2 to TRBJ2-7; D may be TRBD1 (6 bases). The V gene lost 10 bases and the J gene lost 7 bases, with 17 bases spanning the gap. Germline loops: CDR1 SNHLY, CDR2 FYNNEI. CDR3 size: 12 residues. The CDR3 DNA reads TGTGCCATACACAGGGTCGGGCGAGAGCAGTACTTC. This codes for CAIHRVGREQYF.

V gene TRBV30 combines with J gene TRBJ1-6; TRBD1 agrees at 9 bases. The length of the CDR3 is 15 residues. V lost 2 bases, J lost 7 bases, and 6 bases stayed unmatched. Per germline, CDR1 GTSNPN and CDR2 SVGIG (reference sequence). The CDR3: CAWSRAGQGNSPLHF. The CDR3 DNA sequence: TGTGCCTGGAGTCGGGCGGGACAGGGAAATTCACCCCTCCACTTT.

J is TRBJ2-5 and V is TRBV11-2; D possibly matches TRBD1 or TRBD2 (6 bases each). TRBJ2-7 explains the end of the DNA better; the J call may be wrong. This CDR3 contains 15 residues. Germline values: CDR1 SGHAT, CDR2 FQNNGV. The DNA of the CDR3 is TGTGCCAGCAGCTTAGCCTGGGGGGCAGCCTACGAGCAGTACTTC. As protein: CASSLAWGAAYEQYF.

This clone appeared a single time. The chain has TRBV27 and TRBJ2-1; 8 bases map to TRBD2. The V and J ends lost 4 bases and 7 bases, in that order; junction bases with no gene match: 6. This CDR3 spans 14 amino acids. In germline, CDR1 is MNHEY, CDR2 SMNVEV (reference sequence). CDR3 nucleotide sequence: TGTGCCAGCAGTTCGGGGGGGCCGTGGAATGAGCAGTTCTTC. This codes for CASSSGGPWNEQFF.

This chain connects TRBV15 to TRBJ1-5; 7 bases fit TRBD1. Trimming at V came to 4 bases and at J to 9 bases, leaving 12 bases not matched to a gene. CDR1 and CDR2 (germline): LNHNV, YYDKDF (reference sequence). This CDR3 is built from 15 residues. This CDR3 reads CATSIDRVGYRPQHF. DNA of the CDR3: TGTGCCACCAGCATAGACAGGGTTGGATATCGGCCCCAGCATTTT.

This chain links TRBV18 with TRBJ1-1; a weak D match, TRBD1 (5 bases). This CDR3 has 14 residues. Trimming removed 3 bases at V and 5 bases at J, with 13 bases between. Germline lookup yields CDR1 KGHSH and CDR2 LQKENI. CDR3 in DNA: TGTGCCAGCTCACCCTCAGGGTTGGATACTGAAGCTTTCTTT. It specifies CASSPSGLDTEAFF. Complete variable domain (other parts from reference TRBV18 and TRBJ1-1): NAGVMQNPRHLVRRRGQEARLRCSPMKGHSHVYWYRQLPEEGLKFMVYLQKENIIDESGMPKERFSAEFPKEGPSILRIQQVVRGDSAAYFCASSPSGLDTEAFFGQGTRLTVV.

This clone was recorded only once. The V and J genes are TRBV7-3 and TRBJ1-1; TRBD1 aligns across 8 bases. Germline V gene data show CDR1 as SGHTA and CDR2 as FQGTGA. J gave up 1 base and V 5 bases, and 3 bases lay outside the gene matches. This CDR3 is 14 amino acids long. The CDR3 DNA reads TGTGCCAGCAGCAAAGGACAGGGGAACACTGAAGCTTTCTTT. Amino acids: CASSKGQGNTEAFF. Drawing the rest from reference TRBV7-3 and TRBJ1-1, the complete variable domain is GAGVSQTPSNKVTEKGKYVELRCDPISGHTALYWYRQSLGQGPEFLIYFQGTGAADDSGLPNDRFFAVRPEGSVSTLKIQRTERGDSAVYLCASSKGQGNTEAFFGQGTRLTVV.

This CDR3 is CASRLQGSSYEQYF. CDR3 sequence (DNA): TGTGCCAGCAGATTACAGGGGTCGTCCTACGAGCAGTACTTC. The chain has TRBV5-5 and TRBJ2-7; 7 nucleotides line up with TRBD1. V dropped 5 bases and J dropped 1; count of bases not matched to a gene: 6. There are 14 residues in the CDR3. CDR1 is SGHKS, CDR2 YYEKEE, per germline (reference sequence).

V usage is TRBV7-2 and J usage is TRBJ2-5; TRBD2 is a possible D gene (5 bases). CDR3 length: 14 amino acids. The germline CDR1 and CDR2 sequences are SGHTA and FQGNSA. Trimming removed 1 base from V and 3 bases from J, with 9 bases in between. The CDR3 DNA sequence: TGTGCCAGCAGCTTAGGGACTTCAAAAGAGACCCAGTACTTC. Translated: CASSLGTSKETQYF. Filled out from reference TRBV7-2 and TRBJ2-5, the complete variable domain reads GAGVSQSPSNKVTEKGKDVELRCDPISGHTALYWYRQSLGQGLEFLIYFQGNSAPDKSGLPSDRFSAERTGGSVSTLTIQRTQQEDSAVYLCASSLGTSKETQYFGPGTRLLVL.